The sequence of this T cell receptor beta chain was determined in a study of OX40 agonist ivuxolimab in advanced cancers. Study summary: Across the patients, intravenous ivuxolimab was delivered every 2 weeks at 0.01 to 10 mg/kg. From 23 to 79 years was the age range, with a mean of 60 years, and 70% to 85% were male. Study-wide results and caveats: CD8+ T cells (on average) carried more expanded clones than CD4+ T cells.

In regard to this clone: Its antigen is undetermined.

TCRdb's copy holds only in-frame clones and misses some; the assay was immunoSEQ multiplex PCR. The repertoire consists of approximately 100,000 clones, with 75% to 95% occurring once and the leading ten covering approximately 0.48%. Per germline, CDR1 SGHVS and CDR2 FNYEAQ. Trimming at V came to 1 base and at J to 2 bases, leaving 1 base not matched to a gene. The length of the CDR3 is 15 residues. This chain uses TRBV7-6 with TRBJ2-1; 8 nucleotides align to TRBD2. Sample: CD4+ or CD8+ T cells sorted from blood, taken in a trial of the OX40 agonist ivuxolimab. This clonotype was sampled from an adult with an advanced solid tumor such as melanoma, head and neck, liver or kidney cancer. The CDR3 reads CASSLGGGPYNEQFF. The CDR3 coding sequence is TGTGCCAGCAGCTTAGGCGGGGGGCCCTACAATGAGCAGTTCTTC.